The 30 T cell receptor beta chains given below trace back to one sample, sequenced in a study of T cells after yellow fever vaccination. MiXCR was run by TCRdb on the 5' RACE reads, yielding one entry per CDR3 protein. The sample consists of hundreds of thousands of distinct CDR3 sequences, approximately 3.8% of them appearing once. The sequencing here drew on PBMCs, taken on the day of the yellow fever booster vaccination. Source of these receptors: a man aged 18 to 30 who received the YFV17D yellow fever vaccine.

The CDR3: CASSQDPRGGTGELFF. CDR3 coding DNA: TGCGCCAGCAGCCAAGATCCCAGGGGAGGCACCGGGGAGCTGTTTTTT. V gene TRBV4-1 combines with J gene TRBJ2-2, with D possibly being TRBD1 or TRBD2 (6 bases each). CDR1 and CDR2 from the germline V gene are MGHRA and YSYEKL. The V and J ends lost 0 bases and 4 bases respectively, with 12 bases between them. The CDR3 has 16 amino acids.

The sample holds a few counts of this clonotype. The V gene is TRBV24-1, the J gene TRBJ1-1; D call uncertain. V lost 5 bases, J lost 1 base, and 10 bases lay in between. Germline V gene data show CDR1 as KGHDR and CDR2 as SFDVKD. The CDR3 has 14 amino acids. The chain's CDR3 is CATSVGSENTEAFF. CDR3 nucleotide sequence: TGTGCCACCAGTGTTGGGTCAGAGAACACTGAAGCTTTCTTT.

Many counts were recorded for this clonotype. The genes are TRBV18 and TRBJ2-7; D possibly corresponds to TRBD1 (6 bases). The CDR3 is 14 residues long. Germline V CDR1 and CDR2: KGHSH, LQKENI. Trimming took off 2 bases at V and 5 bases at J, with 13 bases between the two ends. CDR3 DNA: TGTGCCAGCTCACCAAGGCAGGGGTCGGACGAGCAGTACGTC. This sequence encodes CASSPRQGSDEQYV.

The sample holds many counts of this clonotype. The gene calls are TRBV7-2 and TRBJ2-1, with 7 bases aligning to TRBD2. CDR3 length equals 17 residues. V was clipped by 2 bases and J by 2 bases; unmatched bases: 9. Germline lookup yields CDR1 SGHTA and CDR2 FQGNSA. The CDR3 bases are TGTGCCAGCAGCTTAAATGTGGGCGGGGGACCCTACAATGAGCAGTTCTTC. As protein: CASSLNVGGGPYNEQFF.

This clonotype occurred many times. V usage is TRBV11-3 and J usage is TRBJ2-3; D is possibly TRBD2 (5 bases). Per the germline V gene, CDR1 is SGHNT and CDR2 is YENEEA. Trimming took 3 bases from V and 4 from J, leaving 8 bases between them. The CDR3 sequence is 13 residues long. CDR3 in amino acids: CASSFAGADTQYF. CDR3 coding DNA: TGTGCCAGCAGCTTCGCCGGGGCAGATACGCAGTATTTT.

There are many counts of this clonotype. V is TRBV7-2 and J is TRBJ2-1; 12 positions match TRBD2. V shed 2 bases, J shed 7 bases, and the junction held 6 bases outside the gene matches. The V gene's germline CDR1 is SGHTA and CDR2 FQGNSA. There are 16 residues in the CDR3. This CDR3 reads CASSLIPSGGANEQFF. Here the CDR3 DNA reads TGTGCCAGCAGCTTAATTCCTAGCGGGGGGGCTAATGAGCAGTTCTTC. The variable domain in full, completed from reference TRBV7-2 and TRBJ2-1, reads GAGVSQSPSNKVTEKGKDVELRCDPISGHTALYWYRQSLGQGLEFLIYFQGNSAPDKSGLPSDRFSAERTGGSVSTLTIQRTQQEDSAVYLCASSLIPSGGANEQFFGPGTRLTVL.

This clonotype was detected ten times or more. J is TRBJ1-2 and V is TRBV7-6; tentative D call: TRBD1 (5 bases). The germline CDR1 and CDR2 sequences are SGHVS and FNYEAQ. The germline V and J ends were trimmed by 1 base and 10 bases, with 7 bases remaining between them. The CDR3 is 11 residues long. The CDR3 spells CASSLGGTYTF. Written as DNA, the CDR3 is TGTGCCAGCAGCTTAGGGGGCACCTACACCTTC.

This clonotype has ten or more counts. The chain is built from TRBV4-3 and TRBJ1-4, with 9 nucleotides matching TRBD1. This CDR3 region has 16 residues. The germline CDR1 and CDR2 sequences are LGHNA and YSLEER. With 4 bases clipped from V and 8 bases from J, the junction kept 11 bases outside the gene matches. Written as DNA, the CDR3 is TGCGCCAGCAGCCCAGATCCGGGACAGGGCGGCGAAAAACTGTTTTTT. Protein: CASSPDPGQGGEKLFF.

The V gene is TRBV30, the J gene TRBJ2-5, with D tentatively TRBD1 or TRBD2 (6 bases each). CDR1 and CDR2 from the germline V gene are GTSNPN and SVGIG (reference sequence). The ends were cut back, 1 base at V and 5 bases at J, with 14 bases in the middle. The CDR3 length is 14 residues. The CDR3 region has the DNA TGTGCCTGGAGTGGGACCGGGGGCATGGAGACCCAGTACTTC. Its protein product is CAWSGTGGMETQYF.

Many counts were recorded for this clonotype. V and J are TRBV18 and TRBJ2-2; no clear D. Germline CDR1 reads KGHSH; CDR2 reads LQKENI. V lost 3 bases, J lost 0 bases, and 8 bases lay in between. The CDR3 is 15 amino acids. The CDR3 sequence is CASSPLFANTGELFF. DNA of the CDR3: TGTGCCAGCTCACCCCTGTTCGCGAACACCGGGGAGCTGTTTTTT.

This chain uses TRBV7-2 with TRBJ1-2; 7 bases match TRBD1. CDR1 is SGHTA, CDR2 FQGNSA, per germline. The CDR3 length is 17 residues. The V gene end was trimmed by 3 bases and the J gene end by 4 bases; junction bases not matched to a gene: 14. This chain's CDR3 is CASSFYSGGTLSYGYTF. In nucleotides, the CDR3 is TGTGCCAGCAGCTTTTATTCAGGGGGTACCCTTTCCTATGGCTACACCTTC.

In its sample, this clonotype was seen a few times. The rearrangement joins TRBV20-1 to TRBJ1-3; D gene ambiguous. Per germline, CDR1 DFQATT and CDR2 SNEGSKA (reference sequence). CDR3 length: 13 amino acids. Trimming removed 0 bases at V and 3 bases at J, with 6 bases between. CDR3 DNA: TGCAGTGCTAGAGAAGGTGTTGGAAACACCATATATTTT. Residues: CSAREGVGNTIYF.

The table lists this clonotype with many counts. The chain carries TRBV7-2 and TRBJ2-1; D is undetermined. The V gene lost 4 bases and the J gene lost 4 bases, with 8 bases spanning the gap. Germline CDR1 and CDR2: SGHTA and FQGNSA. The CDR3 has 13 amino acids. As DNA, the CDR3 is TGTGCCAGCAGCTCCCCCGTATACAATGAGCAGTTCTTC. Protein: CASSSPVYNEQFF.

This clonotype was seen at least ten times. V is TRBV7-2 and J is TRBJ2-3, with D uncertain. The germline gives CDR1 SGHTA, CDR2 FQGNSA. With 2 bases removed from V and 2 bases from J, the gap between germline ends came to 17 bases. The CDR3 totals 17 residues. The CDR3 here is CASSLSPLGTSTDTQYF. The CDR3 nucleotides read TGTGCCAGCAGCTTATCCCCCTTGGGTACATCCACAGATACGCAGTATTTT.

This clonotype was counted only a few times. This sequence joins TRBV7-3 and TRBJ2-5; 12 bases are shared with TRBD2. V lost 3 bases to trimming and J lost 4 bases; unmatched junction nucleotides: 6. CDR1 and CDR2 (germline): SGHTA, FQGTGA. The CDR3 sequence is 16 residues long. In nucleotides, the CDR3 is TGTGCCAGCAGCTTGCAACGACTAGCGGGGGCAGAGACCCAGTACTTC. Protein sequence: CASSLQRLAGAETQYF.

This clonotype has a handful of counts. The rearrangement joins TRBV12-3 or TRBV12-4 to TRBJ1-5; tentatively, D is TRBD1 (5 bases). Trimming took off 10 bases at V and 5 bases at J, with 12 bases between the two ends. CDR3 length: 12 residues. CDR3 coding DNA: TGTGCCACCCGACGAGGGGATCAGCCCCAGCATTTT. This gives the protein CATRRGDQPQHF.

This clonotype was recorded many times. The chain combines TRBV4-1 with TRBJ2-5, with D perhaps TRBD2 (6 bases). Per germline, CDR1 MGHRA and CDR2 YSYEKL. This CDR3 region has 16 residues. V was shortened by 1 base and J by 5 bases, with 17 bases between the two germline ends. CDR3 DNA sequence: TGCGCCAGCAGCCAAGGAAATCCGGGCGGAGGGGAGACCCAGTACTTC. Translated, it gives CASSQGNPGGGETQYF.

The chain is built from TRBV19 and TRBJ2-1; D possibly uses TRBD1 or TRBD2 (5 bases each). CDR3 length equals 13 residues. CDR1 is LNHDA and CDR2 is SQIVND in the germline V gene (reference sequence). V was trimmed by 5 bases and J by 10 bases, leaving 15 bases between them. CDR3 protein: CASSPESGTEQFF. In nucleotides, the CDR3 is TGTGCCAGTAGTCCAGAGTCCGGGACCGAGCAGTTCTTC.

This clonotype was counted only a few times. The chain combines TRBV12-3 or TRBV12-4 with TRBJ2-1, with TRBD2 as a possible D gene (5 bases). This CDR3 has 15 residues. Trimming removed 3 bases from V and 4 bases from J, with 13 bases in between. CDR3 coding DNA: TGTGCCAGCAGTTTGAGGCTAGCCGAGTACAATGAGCAGTTCTTC. Translation gives CASSLRLAEYNEQFF.

This clonotype was counted ten times or more. The chain links TRBV4-1 to TRBJ2-2; unclear D gene. The CDR3 has 18 residues. Germline assignment: CDR1 MGHRA and CDR2 YSYEKL. The germline V and J ends were trimmed by 1 base and 2 bases, with 17 bases remaining between them. CDR3 protein: CASSQGLRASRNTGELFF. The DNA of the CDR3 is TGCGCCAGCAGCCAAGGTCTACGGGCCTCTCGTAACACCGGGGAGCTGTTTTTT.

This clonotype was recorded at least ten times. The genes are TRBV27 and TRBJ2-1; 9 nucleotides align to TRBD2. CDR3 length equals 18 residues. Germline CDR1 MNHEY, CDR2 SMNVEV (reference sequence). V was pared by 2 bases and J by 10 bases, with 18 bases of the junction left unmatched. This CDR3 reads CASSLEWRGGQRGLEQFF. CDR3 nucleotides: TGTGCCAGCAGTTTAGAGTGGCGGGGGGGCCAGAGGGGTTTGGAGCAGTTCTTC.

At least ten counts were recorded for this clonotype. The chain has TRBV20-1 and TRBJ2-1; D is ambiguous. CDR3 length: 15 amino acids. The V end was cut by 0 bases, the J end by 0 bases, with 9 bases between. Per the germline V gene, CDR1 is DFQATT and CDR2 is SNEGSKA (reference sequence). CDR3 nucleotide sequence: TGCAGTGCTAGAGATCAACGGAGCTCCTACAATGAGCAGTTCTTC. Protein sequence: CSARDQRSSYNEQFF.

This clonotype was seen repeatedly, ten times or more. The J gene is TRBJ2-1, the V gene TRBV7-3; D may match TRBD1 or TRBD2 (5 bases each). This CDR3 spans 13 amino acids. Germline values: CDR1 SGHTA, CDR2 FQGTGA. V was pared by 5 bases and J by 11 bases, with 16 bases between. The CDR3 nucleotides read TGTGCCAGCAGCACACAAACCGGGACCAAGCAGTTCTTC. Encoded protein: CASSTQTGTKQFF.

This clonotype has ten or more counts. The V call is TRBV29-1, the J call TRBJ2-5; the D is unclear. The CDR3 contains 12 residues. Germline CDR1 reads SQVTM; CDR2 reads ANQGSEA. Trimming removed 7 bases at V and 4 bases at J, with 13 bases between. The CDR3 sequence is CSASPGRETQYF. The DNA for the CDR3 is TGCAGCGCCTCGCCGGGTAGAGAGACCCAGTACTTC.

The J gene is TRBJ1-4, the V gene TRBV18, with TRBD1 as a possible D gene (5 bases). Deletions cut 2 bases from V and 0 bases from J, with 10 bases between. Germline CDR1 KGHSH, CDR2 LQKENI. The CDR3 is made up of 16 amino acids. CDR3 in DNA: TGTGCCAGCTCACCAGGGGCTGCCGCAACTAATGAAAAACTGTTTTTT. Amino acid sequence: CASSPGAAATNEKLFF. Full variable domain (outside the CDR3, taken from reference TRBV18 and TRBJ1-4): NAGVMQNPRHLVRRRGQEARLRCSPMKGHSHVYWYRQLPEEGLKFMVYLQKENIIDESGMPKERFSAEFPKEGPSILRIQQVVRGDSAAYFCASSPGAAATNEKLFFGSGTQLSVL.

This clonotype was counted ten times or more. This chain links TRBV7-2 with TRBJ2-1; possibly TRBD2 for D (6 bases). V lost 5 bases to trimming and J lost 7 bases, with 18 bases between them. CDR3 length equals 15 residues. Germline V gene lookup returns CDR1 SGHTA and CDR2 FQGNSA. CDR3: CASSHGDRRENEQFF. The DNA for the CDR3 is TGTGCCAGCAGCCATGGCGACCGGAGGGAGAATGAGCAGTTCTTC.

This clonotype was recorded many times. The chain recombines TRBV5-5 with TRBJ2-6; D gene unclear. The V end was cut by 0 bases, the J end by 5 bases, with 3 bases between. Germline V CDR1 and CDR2: SGHKS, YYEKEE (reference sequence). The CDR3 loop spans 13 amino acids. CDR3 sequence (DNA): TGTGCCAGCAGCTTGGAGTGGGCCAACGTCCTGACTTTC. It yields the protein CASSLEWANVLTF.

The table lists this clonotype with a few counts. The chain has TRBV12-3 or TRBV12-4 and TRBJ2-5; unclear D gene. Trimming shortened V by 6 bases and J by 5 bases, and 10 bases separated the two germline ends. This CDR3 spans 12 amino acids. The CDR3 protein is CASSPLSETQYF. The CDR3 DNA reads TGTGCCAGCAGCCCACTAAGCGAGACCCAGTACTTC.

Only a few counts were recorded for this clonotype. The CDR3 sequence: CASSQLVGETDTQYF. CDR3 in DNA: TGCGCCAGCAGCCAGTTGGTGGGTGAAACAGATACGCAGTATTTT. This chain uses TRBV5-1 with TRBJ2-3, with D unresolved. The germline V gene has CDR1 SGHRS and CDR2 YFSETQ. Trimming took 4 bases from V and 3 from J, leaving 15 bases between them. CDR3 length: 15 amino acids.

This clonotype was counted many times. The chain employs TRBV5-6 and TRBJ1-4; possibly TRBD1 for D (5 bases). This CDR3 comprises 14 residues. With 4 bases removed from V and 2 bases from J, the gap between germline ends came to 9 bases. CDR1 is SGHDT, CDR2 YYEEEE, per germline. The DNA of the CDR3 is TGTGCCAGCAGCCTAGGGACGACTAATGAAAAACTGTTTTTT. Translated: CASSLGTTNEKLFF.